This is a list of T cell receptor beta chains from one sample in a study of beta chain features in type 1 diabetes. TCRdb's table, derived via immunoSEQ multiplex PCR, lists solely in-frame clones and lacks some. The sample yields around 710,000 clones, 12% seen once. The sequencing input was naive CD4+ T cells from blood. Receptors originate from a man under 40 with type 1 diabetes. CDR3s include the opening cysteine and the closing phenylalanine or tryptophan. Each record gives: D gene, V gene, J gene, clone size, CDR3 protein, CDR3 DNA. D genes are given only for firm matches. Clone size appears in some rows only: once, few, many, or a class for an expanded clone.

-	TRBV19	TRBJ2-7	few	CASSTTASFGNEQYF	TGTGCCAGTAGCACCACGGCCTCGTTTGGGAACGAGCAGTACTTC
TRBD2	TRBV4-3	TRBJ2-1	few	CASSLSLAGANEQFF	TGCGCCAGCAGCCTAAGCCTAGCGGGGGCGAATGAGCAGTTCTTC
-	TRBV5-4	TRBJ2-1	many	CASSPGLDNEQFF	TGTGCCAGCAGTCCCGGGCTCGACAATGAGCAGTTCTTC
TRBD2	TRBV30	TRBJ2-3	-	CAWLNSGTTTDTQYF	TGTGCCTGGTTGAATAGCGGGACCACCACAGATACGCAGTATTTT
-	TRBV13	TRBJ2-6	-	CASSLLSDPYPLLGANVLTF	TGTGCCAGCAGCTTACTCAGTGACCCTTATCCCCTTCTGGGAGCCAACGTCCTGACTTTC
TRBD1	TRBV5-1	TRBJ2-7	-	CASSLTGGAAYEQYF	TGCGCCAGCAGTCTTACAGGGGGCGCTGCGTACGAGCAGTACTTC
-	TRBV2	TRBJ2-6	-	CASTGGSPGANVLTF	TGTGCCAGCACCGGGGGTTCGCCTGGGGCCAACGTCCTGACTTTC
-	TRBV20-1	TRBJ2-1	-	CARGSYNEQFF	TGCGCCCGGGGGTCCTACAATGAGCAGTTCTTC
-	TRBV29-1	TRBJ1-2	few	CSPPGRGEHGYTF	TGCAGCCCCCCTGGAAGGGGGGAACATGGCTACACCTTC
TRBD1	TRBV4-3	TRBJ1-1	few	CASSQQGQGIGNTEAFF	TGCGCCAGCAGCCAACAAGGACAGGGGATAGGGAACACTGAAGCTTTCTTT
-	TRBV5-1	TRBJ2-3	few	CASSLGVSTDTQYF	TGCGCCAGCAGCCTGGGGGTGAGCACAGATACGCAGTATTTT
-	TRBV6-6	TRBJ1-4	-	CASRDVDEKLFF	TGTGCCAGCAGAGATGTGGATGAAAAACTGTTTTTT
TRBD1	TRBV7-3	TRBJ1-6	few	CASSLNRGNSPLHF	TGTGCCAGCAGCTTAAACAGGGGAAATTCACCCCTCCACTTT
TRBD1	TRBV7-9	TRBJ2-3	few	CASSLVSTGGLSTDTQYF	TGTGCCAGCAGCTTAGTCTCGACAGGGGGGCTTAGCACAGATACGCAGTATTTT
TRBD1	TRBV7-2	TRBJ2-6	-	CASSLAQTGTASGANVLTF	TGTGCCAGCAGCTTAGCGCAGACAGGGACCGCCTCTGGGGCCAACGTCCTGACTTTC
TRBD1	TRBV7-9	TRBJ1-2	-	CASSPIFYRGQVDGYTF	TGTGCCAGCAGCCCAATATTTTACAGGGGGCAAGTAGATGGCTACACCTTC
-	TRBV6-5	TRBJ2-7	few	CASSYSRSISYEQYF	TGTGCCAGCAGTTACTCGAGATCTATATCCTACGAGCAGTACTTC
-	TRBV5-1	TRBJ1-4	few	CASSLEGYSNEKLFF	TGCGCCAGCAGCTTGGAAGGATACTCTAATGAAAAACTGTTTTTT
-	TRBV4-2	TRBJ1-4	-	CASSLLGQRSTNEKLFF	TGTGCCAGCAGCCTCCTGGGTCAGAGGTCAACTAATGAAAAACTGTTTTTT
-	TRBV27	TRBJ2-7	few	CASSFKFEIGEQYF	TGTGCCAGCAGTTTCAAGTTCGAGATAGGCGAGCAGTACTTC
-	TRBV19	TRBJ2-1	-	CATDPGVSYNEQFF	TGTGCCACCGACCCAGGGGTGTCCTACAATGAGCAGTTCTTC
-	TRBV13	TRBJ1-3	few	CASSNRQDHSGNTIYF	TGTGCCAGCAGCAACCGACAGGACCACTCTGGAAACACCATATATTTT
-	TRBV2	TRBJ1-5	few	CASTPPGGDNQPQHF	TGTGCCAGCACCCCTCCTGGGGGGGACAATCAGCCCCAGCATTTT
TRBD1	TRBV6-1	TRBJ2-4	-	CASSDLGQGYIQYF	TGTGCCAGCAGTGATCTGGGACAGGGTTACATTCAGTACTTC
TRBD2	TRBV7-2	TRBJ2-5	few	CASSTPGAGAGTQYF	TGTGCCAGCAGCACCCCGGGAGCGGGGGCCGGGACCCAGTACTTC
-	TRBV28	TRBJ1-6	-	CASSFTNSPLHF	TGTGCCAGCAGTTTCACAAATTCACCCCTCCACTTT
-	TRBV5-1	TRBJ2-2	few	CASSLGQGANTGELFF	TGCGCCAGCAGCTTGGGGCAGGGAGCGAACACCGGGGAGCTGTTTTTT
-	TRBV13	TRBJ2-3	few	CASSLGQGGSRDTQYF	TGTGCCAGCAGCTTAGGACAGGGCGGGAGCAGGGATACGCAGTATTTT
TRBD1	TRBV6-5	TRBJ1-2	-	CASRPGQGAGGYTF	TGTGCCAGCAGACCCGGACAGGGGGCTGGCGGCTACACCTTC
-	TRBV6-4	TRBJ1-1	many	CASSEYMNTEAFF	TGTGCCAGCAGTGAATACATGAACACTGAAGCTTTCTTT
TRBD2	TRBV4-2	TRBJ2-3	few	CASSHRSGEGTDTQYF	TGTGCCAGCAGCCACCGTAGCGGGGAGGGCACAGATACGCAGTATTTT
-	TRBV5-1	TRBJ1-5	-	CASSLDQAGNQPQHF	TGCGCCAGCAGCTTGGATCAAGCGGGAAATCAGCCCCAGCATTTT
-	TRBV4-3	TRBJ2-1	few	CASSQDYKSWAVNEQFF	TGCGCCAGCAGCCAAGATTATAAATCTTGGGCAGTAAATGAGCAGTTCTTC
-	TRBV6-6	TRBJ2-5	-	CASSYEETQYF	TGTGCCAGCAGTTACGAGGAGACCCAGTACTTC
TRBD2	TRBV5-1	TRBJ2-7	-	CASSGNSGGYEQYF	TGCGCCAGCAGCGGGAATAGCGGGGGGTACGAGCAGTACTTC
-	TRBV6-1	TRBJ2-2	-	CASSEGLTGELFF	TGTGCCAGCAGTGAGGGGTTAACCGGGGAGCTGTTTTTT
-	TRBV28	TRBJ1-2	few	CASSLPGTAVTSYGYTF	TGTGCCAGCAGTCTCCCCGGAACGGCCGTCACCTCCTATGGCTACACCTTC
-	TRBV9	TRBJ2-1	few	CASRGGSPYNEQFF	TGTGCCAGCAGGGGGGGTAGCCCCTACAATGAGCAGTTCTTC
TRBD1	TRBV9	TRBJ1-5	few	CASSVSGTGGGEPQHF	TGTGCCAGCAGCGTATCTGGGACAGGGGGCGGGGAGCCCCAGCATTTT
TRBD2	TRBV30	TRBJ2-1	-	CAWSVDSGGYNEQFF	TGTGCCTGGAGTGTAGATAGCGGGGGATACAATGAGCAGTTCTTC
-	TRBV28	TRBJ2-7	many	CASSLSGYEQYF	TGTGCCAGCAGTTTAAGTGGCTACGAGCAGTACTTC
TRBD1	TRBV7-8	TRBJ1-2	-	CASGQGDGYTF	TGTGCCTCCGGACAGGGGGACGGCTACACCTTC
-	TRBV19	TRBJ2-7	few	CASSRQGPYEQYF	TGTGCCAGTAGTCGGCAGGGACCCTACGAGCAGTACTTC
-	TRBV7-9	TRBJ2-1	few	CASSLTGTTYNEQFF	TGTGCCAGCAGCTTGACCGGGACGACCTACAATGAGCAGTTCTTC
TRBD1	TRBV10-2	TRBJ1-2	few	CASNPGQGTPSTF	TGCGCCAGCAATCCGGGACAGGGGACTCCGTCTACCTTC
-	TRBV2	TRBJ1-4	few	CASSAGENEKLFF	TGTGCCAGCAGCGCAGGGGAGAATGAAAAACTGTTTTTT
-	TRBV19	TRBJ2-4	few	CASSTVGGGSNIQYF	TGTGCCAGTAGTACTGTCGGAGGGGGGAGCAACATTCAGTACTTC
-	TRBV2	TRBJ2-5	-	CASSGGGPFQETQYF	TGTGCCAGCAGTGGCGGGGGCCCTTTCCAAGAGACCCAGTACTTC
TRBD1	TRBV5-1	TRBJ1-2	-	CASSRLTGDYGYTF	TGCGCCAGCAGCCGCCTGACAGGGGACTATGGCTACACCTTC
-	TRBV28	TRBJ1-2	-	CASSLVKGYGYTF	TGTGCCAGCAGTTTAGTGAAGGGCTATGGCTACACCTTC
TRBD2	TRBV5-1	TRBJ2-5	few	CASSTGLAGAGAQYF	TGCGCCAGCAGCACGGGACTAGCGGGGGCCGGGGCCCAGTACTTC
TRBD1	TRBV6-5	TRBJ2-7	few	CASSSTPGQPYEQYF	TGTGCCAGCAGTTCGACGCCGGGACAGCCCTACGAGCAGTACTTC
-	TRBV11-1	TRBJ2-1	few	CASSRDAAIGEQFF	TGTGCCAGCAGCCGGGACGCGGCGATTGGGGAGCAGTTCTTC
TRBD2	TRBV7-2	TRBJ2-5	-	CASSLGPSTSGGFRGTQYF	TGTGCCAGCAGCTTAGGCCCGTCGACTAGCGGGGGTTTCCGAGGGACCCAGTACTTC